Listed below are T cell receptor beta chains from one sample, sequenced in a study of early T cells in non-severe SARS-CoV-2 infection. Each CDR3 protein is one row after TCRdb ran MiXCR on the 5' RACE reads. Seen here are approximately 110,000 distinct CDR3 sequences, 14% to 15% observed once, and the top ten hold about a fifth. The sequenced sample consisted of whole blood. The receptor set was obtained from an adult who was a healthcare worker with PCR-confirmed SARS-CoV-2 infection or an uninfected control (not recorded which). The CDR3 runs from the conserved cysteine through the conserved F or W. Each record gives: CDR3 protein, CDR3 DNA, D gene, V gene, clone size, J gene. A D gene is named only where the DNA matches it firmly. For some rows the clone size is stated as once, few or many, or as a class when expanded; others skip it.

CASSEAYLSPLHF | TGTGCCAGCAGTGAAGCCTATTTGTCACCCCTCCACTTT | . | TRBV6-1 | few | TRBJ1-6
CASSDPGQAPNEQFF | TGCGCCAGCAGTGACCCGGGACAGGCCCCTAATGAGCAGTTCTTC | TRBD1 | TRBV10-1 | . | TRBJ2-1
CASSEVWGANEKLFF | TGTGCCAGCAGTGAAGTATGGGGCGCTAATGAAAAACTGTTTTTT | . | TRBV6-1 | few | TRBJ1-4
CASSPTGTPSTSGANVLTF | TGCGCCAGCAGCCCCACCGGGACACCAAGCACCTCTGGGGCCAACGTCCTGACTTTC | . | TRBV5-1 | few | TRBJ2-6
CASSQEGQVNEKLFF | TGTGCCAGCAGCCAAGAGGGACAGGTTAACGAAAAACTGTTTTTT | TRBD1 | TRBV3-1 | few | TRBJ1-4
CASSGDIAGGLGTDTQYF | TGTGCCAGCAGCGGCGACATAGCGGGGGGGCTGGGCACAGATACGCAGTATTTT | TRBD2 | TRBV9 | . | TRBJ2-3
CASSRGQRELFPGNTIYF | TGTGCCAGCAGCCGGGGACAGAGGGAACTCTTTCCTGGAAACACCATATATTTT | TRBD1 | TRBV11-1 | . | TRBJ1-3
CASRPGATMSADTQYF | TGTGCCAGCAGACCAGGGGCGACCATGTCCGCCGATACGCAGTATTTT | . | TRBV6-1 | . | TRBJ2-3
CASSHPKGAAGENIQYF | TGTGCCAGCAGCCATCCCAAGGGAGCAGCGGGAGAAAACATTCAGTACTTC | TRBD2 | TRBV7-9 | few | TRBJ2-4
CASSYLTSGYQETQYF | TGCGCCAGCAGCTATCTCACTAGCGGTTACCAAGAGACCCAGTACTTC | TRBD2 | TRBV5-1 | . | TRBJ2-5
CASSQERNTDTQYF | TGCGCCAGCAGCCAGGAAAGGAACACAGATACGCAGTATTTT | . | TRBV4-1 | . | TRBJ2-3
CASTPRDRPYEQYF | TGTGCCAGCACTCCCCGGGACAGACCCTACGAGCAGTACTTC | TRBD1 | TRBV2 | . | TRBJ2-7
CVTEDRVGGYTF | TGTGTCACGGAGGACAGGGTTGGAGGCTACACCTTC | TRBD1 | TRBV24-1 | . | TRBJ1-2
CASSLAVTGNSPLHF | TGCGCCAGCAGCTTGGCAGTCACTGGTAACTCACCCCTCCACTTT | . | TRBV5-1 | many | TRBJ1-6
CSARWGAGAGELFF | TGCAGTGCCAGGTGGGGGGCCGGTGCCGGGGAGCTGTTTTTT | . | TRBV20-1 | . | TRBJ2-2
CASSRDRGIDTQYF | TGTGCCAGTAGTCGGGACCGGGGGATTGATACGCAGTATTTT | . | TRBV19 | . | TRBJ2-3
CAWSGSLRSSYEQYF | TGTGCCTGGAGCGGTTCACTGAGGAGCTCCTACGAGCAGTACTTC | . | TRBV30 | . | TRBJ2-7
CASSLEGGGEQFF | TGTGCCAGCAGCTTGGAGGGCGGTGGCGAGCAGTTCTTC | . | TRBV5-6 | . | TRBJ2-1
CASNIAGGREETQYF | TGTGCCAGCAATATAGCGGGGGGAAGAGAAGAGACCCAGTACTTC | TRBD2 | TRBV2 | . | TRBJ2-5
CASHSEVGRGSEKLFF | TGTGCCAGCCACTCTGAAGTGGGCAGAGGGAGTGAAAAACTGTTTTTT | . | TRBV2 | few | TRBJ1-4
CASSSGQGRVYEQYF | TGTGCCAGCAGCTCGGGACAGGGTCGGGTCTACGAGCAGTACTTC | TRBD1 | TRBV7-2 | few | TRBJ2-7
CASSSNRDRGTEAFF | TGTGCCAGCAGCTCGAACCGGGACAGGGGGACTGAAGCTTTCTTT | TRBD1 | TRBV7-9 | many | TRBJ1-1
CSHTSGVTDTQYF | TGCAGCCACACTAGCGGGGTTACAGATACGCAGTATTTT | TRBD2 | TRBV20-1 | . | TRBJ2-3
CASSRRVNTEAFF | TGTGCCAGCAGCCGGAGGGTGAACACTGAAGCTTTCTTT | . | TRBV3-1 | many | TRBJ1-1
CASSYSRETGELFF | TGTGCCAGCAGTTACTCGAGAGAAACCGGGGAGCTGTTTTTT | . | TRBV6-6 | . | TRBJ2-2
CASSWGYRDSPLHF | TGCGCCAGCAGCTGGGGTTACAGGGATTCACCCCTCCACTTT | . | TRBV5-1 | few | TRBJ1-6
CASSSGTSGGTDTQYF | TGCGCCAGCAGCTCTGGGACTAGCGGGGGCACAGATACGCAGTATTTT | TRBD2 | TRBV5-1 | . | TRBJ2-3
CASSPRGQRGPQHF | TGTGCCAGCAGCCCCCGAGGACAGCGCGGGCCCCAGCATTTT | . | TRBV7-2 | few | TRBJ1-5
CASSQAGDLVLGEKLFF | TGCGCCAGCAGCCAAGCGGGAGACCTGGTGCTAGGTGAAAAACTGTTTTTT | . | TRBV4-1 | few | TRBJ1-4
CASSGQGYGYTF | TGTGCCAGCAGTGGACAGGGTTATGGCTACACCTTC | TRBD1 | TRBV25-1 | few | TRBJ1-2
CASSYLAPGGNEQYF | TGTGCCAGCAGTTACCTAGCCCCAGGGGGCAACGAGCAGTACTTC | TRBD1 | TRBV6-2/TRBV6-3 | . | TRBJ2-7
CASSTPQGAHTGELFF | TGTGCCAGTAGTACCCCCCAAGGGGCTCACACCGGGGAGCTGTTTTTT | . | TRBV19 | . | TRBJ2-2
CASSLGAAGQPQHF | TGTGCCAGCAGCTTAGGGGCGGCAGGGCAGCCCCAGCATTTT | . | TRBV7-9 | . | TRBJ1-5
CASGTSGGAWTGELFF | TGTGCCTCCGGGACTAGCGGGGGGGCATGGACCGGGGAGCTGTTTTTT | TRBD2 | TRBV13 | . | TRBJ2-2
CAISEGVQGDTQYF | TGTGCCATCAGTGAAGGGGTCCAGGGGGATACGCAGTATTTT | . | TRBV10-3 | . | TRBJ2-3
CASSTRGASGGKAGDEQFF | TGTGCCAGCAGCACCCGGGGTGCTAGCGGGGGTAAGGCGGGGGATGAGCAGTTCTTC | TRBD2 | TRBV12-3/TRBV12-4 | . | TRBJ2-1
CSATGPAGDPKNIQYF | TGCAGTGCTACCGGCCCAGCGGGGGATCCCAAAAACATTCAGTACTTC | TRBD2 | TRBV20-1 | . | TRBJ2-4
CASSLTGPGQPQHF | TGTGCCAGCAGTTTGACAGGGCCCGGTCAGCCCCAGCATTTT | TRBD1 | TRBV12-3/TRBV12-4 | many | TRBJ1-5
CASSRPPLGKKAFF | TGTGCCAGCAGCCGTCCCCCCTTGGGGAAAAAAGCTTTCTTT | . | TRBV11-2 | . | TRBJ1-1
CASSQGGTWIDEQFF | TGTGCCAGCAGCCAAGGGGGGACTTGGATTGATGAGCAGTTCTTC | . | TRBV3-1 | . | TRBJ2-1
CASSWEGTMNTEAFF | TGTGCCAGCAGCTGGGAGGGAACCATGAACACTGAAGCTTTCTTT | . | TRBV6-1 | few | TRBJ1-1
CATQASGNTGELFF | TGTGCCACCCAGGCTAGCGGTAACACCGGGGAGCTGTTTTTT | TRBD2 | TRBV24-1 | . | TRBJ2-2
CASSQVRTETIYF | TGCGCCAGCAGCCAAGTGAGGACAGAGACCATATATTTT | . | TRBV4-1 | few | TRBJ1-3
CASSFEPGLSYEQYF | TGCGCCAGCAGCTTCGAACCGGGACTCTCCTACGAGCAGTACTTC | . | TRBV5-1 | . | TRBJ2-7
CSAQSSNYGYTF | TGCAGTGCCCAGTCCAGCAACTATGGCTACACCTTC | . | TRBV20-1 | . | TRBJ1-2
CASSQDLTGDTHGRAFF | TGTGCCAGCAGCCAAGATCTGACAGGGGACACCCATGGGAGAGCTTTCTTT | TRBD1 | TRBV3-1 | many | TRBJ1-1
CASFGKMNTEAFF | TGTGCCAGCTTCGGCAAGATGAACACTGAAGCTTTCTTT | . | TRBV18 | . | TRBJ1-1
CASSLRQSPEQFF | TGTGCCAGCAGCTTGAGGCAGAGCCCTGAGCAGTTCTTC | . | TRBV5-5 | . | TRBJ2-1
CAISRGNTGELFF | TGTGCCATCAGTCGCGGGAACACCGGGGAGCTGTTTTTT | . | TRBV10-3 | few | TRBJ2-2
CASTTTWRGYTF | TGTGCCAGCACCACCACTTGGAGGGGCTACACCTTC | . | TRBV12-3/TRBV12-4 | few | TRBJ1-2
CASSEAPRIDNSPLHF | TGTGCCAGCAGTGAAGCGCCCAGGATAGATAATTCACCCCTCCACTTT | . | TRBV2 | few | TRBJ1-6
CASSRSVTVSTDTQYF | TGCGCCAGCAGCCGCTCGGTGACAGTTAGCACAGATACGCAGTATTTT | . | TRBV4-1 | few | TRBJ2-3
CASSLTGGYYGYTF | TGTGCCAGCAGTTTAACCGGGGGATACTATGGCTACACCTTC | . | TRBV12-3/TRBV12-4 | . | TRBJ1-2
CASGEQGFRTDTQYF | TGTGCTAGTGGGGAACAGGGGTTCCGCACAGATACGCAGTATTTT | TRBD1 | TRBV12-5 | . | TRBJ2-3
CASRSGGADTQYF | TGCGCCAGCAGATCCGGCGGGGCAGATACGCAGTATTTT | . | TRBV10-1 | . | TRBJ2-3
CASSFINTGELFF | TGTGCCAGCAGTTTTATTAACACCGGGGAGCTGTTTTTT | . | TRBV12-3/TRBV12-4 | few | TRBJ2-2
CSASGRQVSNQPQHF | TGCAGTGCTAGTGGGCGGCAGGTTAGCAATCAGCCCCAGCATTTT | . | TRBV20-1 | few | TRBJ1-5
CSVSTADYEQYF | TGCAGCGTGTCGACAGCTGACTACGAGCAGTACTTC | . | TRBV29-1 | few | TRBJ2-7
CASSHGGFGTDTQYF | TGCGCCAGCAGCCACGGGGGGTTTGGCACAGATACGCAGTATTTT | TRBD2 | TRBV4-1 | . | TRBJ2-3
CASSLGGQDQETQYF | TGTGCCAGCAGCTTAGGGGGACAGGACCAAGAGACCCAGTACTTC | TRBD1 | TRBV11-2 | few | TRBJ2-5